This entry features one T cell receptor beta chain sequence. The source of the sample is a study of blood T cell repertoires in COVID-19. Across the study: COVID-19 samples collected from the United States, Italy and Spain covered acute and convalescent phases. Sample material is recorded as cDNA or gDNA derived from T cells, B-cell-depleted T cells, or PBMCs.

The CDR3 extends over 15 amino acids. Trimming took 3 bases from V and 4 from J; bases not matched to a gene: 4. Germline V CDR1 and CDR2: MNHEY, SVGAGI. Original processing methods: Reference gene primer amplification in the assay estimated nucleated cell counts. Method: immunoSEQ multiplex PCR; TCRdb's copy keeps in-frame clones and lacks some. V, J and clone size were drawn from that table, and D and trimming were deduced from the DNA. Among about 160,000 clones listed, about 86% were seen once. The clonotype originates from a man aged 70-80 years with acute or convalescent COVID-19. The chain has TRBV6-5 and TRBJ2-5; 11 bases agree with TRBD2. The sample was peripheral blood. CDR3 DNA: TGTGCCAGCAGTTATTTGACTAGCGGGACAGAGACCCAGTACTTC. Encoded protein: CASSYLTSGTETQYF.